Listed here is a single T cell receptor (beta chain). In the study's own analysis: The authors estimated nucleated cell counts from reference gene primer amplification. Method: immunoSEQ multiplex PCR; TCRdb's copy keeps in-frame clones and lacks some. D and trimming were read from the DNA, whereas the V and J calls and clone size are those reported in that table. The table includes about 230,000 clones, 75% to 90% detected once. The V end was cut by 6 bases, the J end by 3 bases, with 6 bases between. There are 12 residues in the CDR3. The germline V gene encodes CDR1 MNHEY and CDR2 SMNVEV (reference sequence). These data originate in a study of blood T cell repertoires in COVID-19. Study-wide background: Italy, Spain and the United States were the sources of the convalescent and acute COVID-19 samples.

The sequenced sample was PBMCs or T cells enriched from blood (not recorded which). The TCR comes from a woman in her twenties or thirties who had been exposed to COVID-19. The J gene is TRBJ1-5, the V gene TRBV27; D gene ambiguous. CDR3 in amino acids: CASSTFNQPQHF. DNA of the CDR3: TGTGCCAGCAGCACTTTCAATCAGCCCCAGCATTTT.